The clone carrying this TCR beta chain came up many times. The data were obtained in a study of T cell repertoires in cytomegalovirus infection. The CDR3 loop spans 14 amino acids. Germline assignment: CDR1 MDHEN and CDR2 SYDVKM. With V trimmed by 6 bases and J by 8 bases, 6 bases remained unmatched. Each CDR3 protein gets one entry after TCRdb re-called the reads with MiXCR. This sample has about 260,000 distinct CDR3 sequences, with roughly 13% found just once. The source material was PBMCs. The receptor's source is a human donor in good health (CMV status not recorded). Some clones in this sample may be carry-over from other donors' samples. V usage is TRBV28 and J usage is TRBJ1-4; TRBD1 agrees at 10 bases. CDR3 DNA sequence: TGTGCCAGCAGCCCGACAGGGGGCTACGAAAAACTGTTTTTT. This gives the protein CASSPTGGYEKLFF.